Shown below are 4 T cell receptor beta chains from a single sample sequenced in a study of CD8 T cells in Susac syndrome. Reverse transcription used roughly 0.5 to 1 ug RNA and random hexamers. TCRdb reprocessed the immunoSEQ multiplex PCR reads with MiXCR, giving one entry per CDR3 protein. This sample has 150,000 to 200,000 distinct CDR3 sequences; roughly 95% occur once, and the top ten carry about 0.094%. Sequencing was performed on CD4+ T cells from PBMCs. These receptors were collected from a human donor with multiple sclerosis.

The chain has TRBV5-1 and TRBJ2-5; no firm D call. This CDR3 region has 19 residues. Trimming left V 5 bases short and J 2 bases short, with 28 bases between. CDR1 is SGHRS and CDR2 is YFSETQ in the germline V gene. The DNA of the CDR3 is TGCGCCAGCAGTCCCACCATACCAGACCACGGTGGGCGGCAAGAGACCCAGTACTTC. Translated, it gives CASSPTIPDHGGRQETQYF.

The genes are TRBV6-4 and TRBJ2-3; 10 bases map to TRBD2. The CDR3 runs 16 residues. Trimming cost V 6 bases and J 2 bases; bases outside gene matches: 8. Germline lookup yields CDR1 MRHNA and CDR2 SNTAGT. CDR3 loop: CASSDAGTSVTDTQYF. CDR3 DNA: TGTGCCAGCAGCGACGCCGGGACTAGCGTCACAGATACGCAGTATTTT.

This sequence joins TRBV9 and TRBJ2-7; D is perhaps TRBD2 (6 bases). Germline CDR1 and CDR2: SGDLS and YYNGEE. V was trimmed by 4 bases and J by 2 bases, leaving 13 bases between them. The CDR3 runs to 14 residues. CDR3 sequence reads: CASSPGASAYEQYF. The CDR3 bases are TGTGCCAGCAGCCCCGGGGCTAGCGCCTACGAGCAGTACTTC.

The CDR3 region is CASSDGQLQANEKLFF. The CDR3 nucleotides read TGCGCCAGCTCTGATGGACAGCTTCAGGCTAATGAAAAACTGTTTTTT. This chain joins TRBV5-1 and TRBJ1-4, with a tentative D call TRBD1 (6 bases). Germline V gene lookup returns CDR1 SGHRS and CDR2 YFSETQ. V lost 7 bases and J lost 3, with 19 bases in between. The CDR3 is 16 residues long.